This entry features one TCR beta chain sequence. What it binds is unknown. This record comes from a study of tumor-infiltrating lymphocytes in localized non-small cell lung cancer. Study details: Each patient gave resected tumor and non-adjacent uninvolved lung tissue. Study outcomes and limitations: Each assay used a separate piece of the same tissue.

Clones were read by immunoSEQ multiplex PCR, and TCRdb kept only the in-frame ones, dropping some. The data show just under 5,000 clones, roughly 95% seen once. The germline V gene has CDR1 LNHDA and CDR2 SQIVND (reference sequence). The CDR3 totals 14 residues. Trimming cost V 6 bases and J 4 bases, with 13 bases left between them. The sequence came from a human donor with non-small cell lung cancer. Sequencing was performed on uninvolved lung tissue not adjacent to the tumor. V usage is TRBV19 and J usage is TRBJ1-5; tentative D call: TRBD1 (5 bases). The CDR3 nucleotides are TGTGCCAGTAGATCGGGACGGGGTAATCAGCCCCAGCATTTT. This encodes CASRSGRGNQPQHF.